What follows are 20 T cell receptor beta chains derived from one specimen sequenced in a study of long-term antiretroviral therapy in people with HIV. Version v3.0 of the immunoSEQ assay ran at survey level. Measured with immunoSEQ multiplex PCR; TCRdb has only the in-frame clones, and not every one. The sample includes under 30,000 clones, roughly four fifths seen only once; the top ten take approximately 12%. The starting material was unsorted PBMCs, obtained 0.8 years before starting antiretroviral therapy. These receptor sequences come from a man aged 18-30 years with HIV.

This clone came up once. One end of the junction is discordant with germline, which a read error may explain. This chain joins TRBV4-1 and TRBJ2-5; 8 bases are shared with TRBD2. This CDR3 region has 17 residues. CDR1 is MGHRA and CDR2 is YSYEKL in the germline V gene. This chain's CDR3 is CASSQDLSGGPRETQYF. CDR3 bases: TGCGCCAGCAGTCAAGATCTAAGCGGGGGCCCCCGGGAGACCCAGTACTTC.

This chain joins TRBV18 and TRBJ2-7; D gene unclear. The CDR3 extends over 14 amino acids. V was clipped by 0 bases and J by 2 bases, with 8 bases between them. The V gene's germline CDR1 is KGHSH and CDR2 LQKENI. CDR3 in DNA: TGTGCCAGCTCACCACCTGCCAGGCCCTACGAGCAGTACTTC. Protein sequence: CASSPPARPYEQYF.

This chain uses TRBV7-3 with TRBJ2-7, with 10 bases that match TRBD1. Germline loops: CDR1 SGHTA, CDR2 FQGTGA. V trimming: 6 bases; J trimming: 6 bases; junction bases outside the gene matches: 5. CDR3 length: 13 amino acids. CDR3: CASSFDRGREQYF. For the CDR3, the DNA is TGTGCCAGCAGTTTCGACAGGGGGCGCGAGCAGTACTTC.

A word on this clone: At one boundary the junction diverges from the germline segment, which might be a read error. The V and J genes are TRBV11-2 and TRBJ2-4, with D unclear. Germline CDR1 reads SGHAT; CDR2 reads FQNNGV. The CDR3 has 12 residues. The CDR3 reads CASSLAENIQYF. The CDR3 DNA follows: TGTGCCAGCAGCTTAGCCGAAAACATTCAGTACTTC.

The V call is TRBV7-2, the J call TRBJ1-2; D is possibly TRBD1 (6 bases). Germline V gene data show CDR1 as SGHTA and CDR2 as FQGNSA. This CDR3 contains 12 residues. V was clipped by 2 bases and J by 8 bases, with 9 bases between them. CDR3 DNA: TGTGCCAGCAGCTTACAGGGGCTGGGCTACACCTTC. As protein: CASSLQGLGYTF. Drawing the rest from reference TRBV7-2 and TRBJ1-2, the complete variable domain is GAGVSQSPSNKVTEKGKDVELRCDPISGHTALYWYRQSLGQGLEFLIYFQGNSAPDKSGLPSDRFSAERTGGSVSTLTIQRTQQEDSAVYLCASSLQGLGYTFGSGTRLTVV.

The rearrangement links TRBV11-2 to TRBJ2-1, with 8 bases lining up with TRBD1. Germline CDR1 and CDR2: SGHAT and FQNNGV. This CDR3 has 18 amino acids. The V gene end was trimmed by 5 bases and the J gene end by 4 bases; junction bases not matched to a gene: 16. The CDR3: CASSPKDPPGGLYNEQFF. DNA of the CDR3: TGTGCCAGCAGCCCAAAAGACCCCCCAGGGGGCCTGTACAATGAGCAGTTCTTC.

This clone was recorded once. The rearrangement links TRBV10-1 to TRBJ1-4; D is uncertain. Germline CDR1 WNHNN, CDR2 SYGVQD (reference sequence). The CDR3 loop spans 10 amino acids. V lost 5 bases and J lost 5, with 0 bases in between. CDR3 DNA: TGCGCCAGCAGTAATGAAAAACTGTTTTTT. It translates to CASSNEKLFF.

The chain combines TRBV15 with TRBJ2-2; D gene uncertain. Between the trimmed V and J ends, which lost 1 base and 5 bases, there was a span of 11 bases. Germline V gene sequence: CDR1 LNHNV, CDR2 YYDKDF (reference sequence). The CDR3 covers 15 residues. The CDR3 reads CATSRAGVGTGELFF. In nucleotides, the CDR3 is TGTGCCACCAGCAGAGCAGGAGTAGGTACCGGGGAGCTGTTTTTT.

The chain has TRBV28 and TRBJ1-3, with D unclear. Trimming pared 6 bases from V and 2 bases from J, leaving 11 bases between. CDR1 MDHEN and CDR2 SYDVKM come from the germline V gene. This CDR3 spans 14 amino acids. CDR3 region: CASSPPRAGNTIYF. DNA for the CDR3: TGTGCCAGCAGCCCTCCGAGGGCTGGAAACACCATATATTTT.

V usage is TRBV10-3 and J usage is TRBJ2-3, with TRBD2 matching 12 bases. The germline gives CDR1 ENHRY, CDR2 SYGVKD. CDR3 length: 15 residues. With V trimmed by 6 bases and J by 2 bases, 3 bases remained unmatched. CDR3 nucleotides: TGTGCCATCAGGCCTAGCGGGAGGGCCACAGATACGCAGTATTTT. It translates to CAIRPSGRATDTQYF.

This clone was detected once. Here the CDR3 reads CAWSGQGYGYTF. The CDR3 DNA is TGTGCCTGGAGTGGACAGGGGTATGGCTACACCTTC. The J gene is TRBJ1-2, the V gene TRBV30, with 8 bases that match TRBD1. V shed 1 base, J shed 5 bases, and the junction held 0 bases outside the gene matches. From germline, CDR1 is GTSNPN and CDR2 SVGIG (reference sequence). The CDR3 contains 12 residues.

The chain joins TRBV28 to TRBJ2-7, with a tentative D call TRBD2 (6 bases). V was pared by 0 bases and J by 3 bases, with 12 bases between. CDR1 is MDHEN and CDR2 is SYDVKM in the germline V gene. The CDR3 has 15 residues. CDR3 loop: CASSLWGGKIYEQYF. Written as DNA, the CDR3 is TGTGCCAGCAGTTTATGGGGGGGTAAGATCTACGAGCAGTACTTC. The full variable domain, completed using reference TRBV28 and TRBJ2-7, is DVKVTQSSRYLVKRTGEKVFLECVQDMDHENMFWYRQDPGLGLRLIYFSYDVKMKEKGDIPEGYSVSREKKERFSLILESASTNQTSMYLCASSLWGGKIYEQYFGPGTRLTVT.

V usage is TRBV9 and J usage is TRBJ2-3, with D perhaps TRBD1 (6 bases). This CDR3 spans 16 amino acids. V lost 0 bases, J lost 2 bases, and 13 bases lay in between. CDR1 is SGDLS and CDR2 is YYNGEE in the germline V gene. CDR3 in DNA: TGTGCCAGCAGCGTAGGGTGGGGGCCAAACACAGATACGCAGTATTTT. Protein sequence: CASSVGWGPNTDTQYF.

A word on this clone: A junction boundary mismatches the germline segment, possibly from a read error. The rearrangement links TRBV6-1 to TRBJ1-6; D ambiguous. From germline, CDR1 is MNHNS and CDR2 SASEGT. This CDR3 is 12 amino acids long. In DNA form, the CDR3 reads TGTGCCAGCAGTGACGGTATGACCGGGTCGAACTTT. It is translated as CASSDGMTGSNF.

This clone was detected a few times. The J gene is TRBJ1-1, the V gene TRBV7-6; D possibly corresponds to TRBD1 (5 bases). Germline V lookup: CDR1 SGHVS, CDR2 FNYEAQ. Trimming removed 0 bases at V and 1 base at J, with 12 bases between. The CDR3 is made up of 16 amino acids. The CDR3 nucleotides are TGTGCCAGCAGCTTAGCAGGGGCTGGGGGGAACACTGAAGCTTTCTTT. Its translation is CASSLAGAGGNTEAFF.

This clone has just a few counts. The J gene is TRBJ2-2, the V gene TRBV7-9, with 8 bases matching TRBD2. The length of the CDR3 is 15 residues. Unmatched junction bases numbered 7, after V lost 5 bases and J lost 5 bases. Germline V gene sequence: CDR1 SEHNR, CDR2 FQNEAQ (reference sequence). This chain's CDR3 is CASSPRGLATGELFF. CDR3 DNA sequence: TGTGCCAGCAGCCCTAGAGGACTAGCAACCGGGGAGCTGTTTTTT. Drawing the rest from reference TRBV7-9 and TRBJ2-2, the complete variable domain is DTGVSQNPRHKITKRGQNVTFRCDPISEHNRLYWYRQTLGQGPEFLTYFQNEAQLEKSRLLSDRFSAERPKGSFSTLEIQRTEQGDSAMYLCASSPRGLATGELFFGEGSRLTVL.

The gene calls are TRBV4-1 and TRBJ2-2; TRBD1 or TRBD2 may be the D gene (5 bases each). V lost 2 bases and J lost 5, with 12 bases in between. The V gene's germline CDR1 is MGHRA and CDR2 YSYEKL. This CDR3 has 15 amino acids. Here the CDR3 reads CASSQRDVGTGELFF. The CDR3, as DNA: TGCGCCAGCAGCCAAAGGGACGTAGGAACCGGGGAGCTGTTTTTT.

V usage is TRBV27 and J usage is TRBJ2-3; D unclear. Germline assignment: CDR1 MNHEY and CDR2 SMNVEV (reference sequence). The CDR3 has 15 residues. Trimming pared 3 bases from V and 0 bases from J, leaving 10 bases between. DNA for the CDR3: TGTGCCAGCAGTTTCTCAGACGGCAGCACAGATACGCAGTATTTT. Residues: CASSFSDGSTDTQYF.

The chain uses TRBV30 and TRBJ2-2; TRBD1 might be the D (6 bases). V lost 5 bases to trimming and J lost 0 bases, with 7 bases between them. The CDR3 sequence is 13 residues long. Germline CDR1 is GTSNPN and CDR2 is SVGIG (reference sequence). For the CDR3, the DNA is TGTGCCTGGGGGACAACGAACACCGGGGAGCTGTTTTTT. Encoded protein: CAWGTTNTGELFF.

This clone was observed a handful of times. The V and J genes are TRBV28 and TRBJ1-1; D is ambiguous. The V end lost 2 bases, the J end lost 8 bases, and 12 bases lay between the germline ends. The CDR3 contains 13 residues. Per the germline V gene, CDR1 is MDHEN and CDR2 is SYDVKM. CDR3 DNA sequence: TGTGCCAGCAGTTTACCCCCTCGGGGAGAAGCTTTCTTT. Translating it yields CASSLPPRGEAFF.